The T cell receptor beta chain described here comes from a study of T cells after yellow fever vaccination. There are 13 residues in the CDR3. V was shortened by 4 bases and J by 6 bases, with 13 bases between the two germline ends. The V gene's germline CDR1 is DFQATT and CDR2 SNEGSKA (reference sequence). A word on this clonotype: The target antigen is unknown.

The 5'RACE template-switching step produced TCR cDNA and added a universal primer site and UMIs. TCRdb recomputed calls from the 5' RACE reads with MiXCR, one row per CDR3 protein. The sample holds some 290,000 distinct CDR3 sequences, around 10% seen once. Whole-study findings and limits: At about 97% for CD4 and just over 85% for CD8, most primary-vaccination clones showed up again after the booster. Highly abundant clonotypes carried over from the bulk population could end up in FACS-sorted repertoires as contaminants. It was a weaker secondary response, yet one that peaked faster, at day 5 versus 15.

The input for sequencing was CD4+ T cells sorted from PBMCs, taken 45 days after the yellow fever booster vaccination. This clonotype was obtained from a man younger than 35 who received the YFV17D yellow fever vaccine. V gene TRBV20-1 combines with J gene TRBJ2-1; tentatively, D is TRBD2 (7 bases). CDR3 nucleotide sequence: TGCAGTGCTACGAAGGGGGGGGGCAATGAGCAGTTCTTC. The encoded protein is CSATKGGGNEQFF.